This TCR beta chain was captured in a study of blood T cells in healthy people across ages. Next came a second PCR, run for about 7 to 12 cycles, which used a sample-barcoded 5' primer along with a J-beta primer mix. From the 5' RACE reads, TCRdb called clonotypes with MiXCR, one entry per CDR3 protein. The sample has around 820,000 distinct CDR3 sequences, just under 25% seen once; the top ten hold more than 3%. Separately, the same data were catalogued under a study of T cells of mothers and their children. That study adds: Donors comprised three healthy Caucasian mothers plus their six children. The authors added sample barcodes and 2-4 random nucleotides using the M1S primer of the second PCR. Compared with unrelated pairs, related mother-child pairs had slightly higher, non-significant overlap.

Specimen: blood. The origin of this receptor is a boy aged 5 to 17 in good health.

The DNA of the CDR3 is TGTGCCAGCAGGAAGGGACTAGCGAACTCCTACGAGCAGTACTTC. It encodes CASRKGLANSYEQYF. The rearrangement joins TRBV6-5 to TRBJ2-7; 10 bases map to TRBD2. CDR1 MNHEY and CDR2 SVGAGI come from the germline V gene. The CDR3 is 15 residues long. V lost 6 bases, J lost 0 bases, and 5 bases stayed unmatched.